This T cell receptor (beta chain) was recorded in a study of T cell responses to AZD1222 COVID-19 vaccine. General study results and limits: It should be noted that donors were predominantly white British and more often female, and clonal diversity was possibly underestimated.

The method was immunoSEQ multiplex PCR; TCRdb's version includes in-frame clones alone and lacks a portion of them. The table shows under 85,000 clones, with 75% to 95% occurring only once. Germline-derived CDR1 and CDR2 are SGHTA and FQGNSA. Trimming stripped 0 bases from V and 4 bases from J, with 6 bases between. CDR3 length: 13 residues. As regards this clone: Its antigen is still unknown.

The sample consisted of peripheral blood, taken 28 days after the second AZD1222 dose. The chain couples TRBV7-2 to TRBJ1-1, with D unresolved. This clonotype was sampled from an adult who received the AZD1222 COVID-19 vaccine. CDR3 in DNA: TGTGCCAGCAGCTTAGCAGGGATCACTGAAGCTTTCTTT. Translated: CASSLAGITEAFF.